This TCR beta chain was retrieved from a study of monozygotic twins with cystic fibrosis. Whole-study results and caveats: Shared CDR3 numbers were not associated with age, concordance or severity.

CDR1 and CDR2 (germline): SGDLS, YYNGEE. V was shortened by 3 bases and J by 6 bases, with 16 bases between the two germline ends. CDR3 length: 15 residues. The table came from immunoSEQ multiplex PCR; TCRdb's copy has only in-frame clones and leaves some out. The top ten clones hold about 0.16% of a sample with around 30,000 clones, 90% to 97% of them seen once. Points on this clone: What it binds is unknown.

V usage is TRBV9 and J usage is TRBJ2-1, with D possibly matching TRBD1 (6 bases). This TCR was recovered from a girl aged 2 to 9 with cystic fibrosis. Input material: blood. In nucleotides, the CDR3 is TGTGCCAGCAGCGGGGGGCTAGCTTCACGCAATGAGCAGTTCTTC. It encodes CASSGGLASRNEQFF.